This T cell receptor (beta chain) appears in the sequencing data of a study of CD8 T cells in Susac syndrome. Points from the study as a whole: By the study's own acknowledgment, its TCR sequencing and HLA analysis included relatively few individuals.

Controls were drawn from healthy donors and were matched for age and sex. The CD8+ and CD4+ T cells were isolated magnetically using a negative isolation approach, whereas the TEMRA cells were enriched by FACS. cDNA came from 0.5 to 1 ug RNA primed by random hexamers. An immunoSEQ multiplex PCR amplified TCR beta CDR3 over 54 Vbeta and 13 Jbeta. TCRdb processed the immunoSEQ multiplex PCR reads anew with MiXCR; each CDR3 protein has one entry. Of 180,000 or so distinct CDR3 sequences in the sample, about 93% were seen once. Only one count was recorded for this clonotype. Its antigen is not known. Material for sequencing was CD4+ T cells from PBMCs. The sequence derives from a human donor in good health.

The CDR3 coding sequence is TGCGCCAGCAGCCAAGAACTAGCGGGGAACACAGATACGCAGTATTTT. It encodes CASSQELAGNTDTQYF. The J gene is TRBJ2-3, the V gene TRBV4-3, with TRBD2 matching over 10 bases. The CDR3 sequence is 16 residues long. The trim removed 0 bases at V and 2 bases at J, leaving 2 bases unmatched. Looked up from germline, CDR1 is LGHNA and CDR2 is YSLEER.